The T cell receptor (beta chain) described here comes from a study of blood T cell repertoires in COVID-19. Profiled with immunoSEQ multiplex PCR; TCRdb holds only in-frame clones, not every one. Of approximately 150,000 clones in the sample, 70% to 90% were seen once. The CDR3 is made up of 16 amino acids. Germline V gene lookup returns CDR1 SGHRS and CDR2 YFSETQ. V shed 4 bases and J shed 2 bases, with 19 bases lying between them. This receptor was taken from a man aged 65-85 years with acute or convalescent COVID-19. The rearrangement links TRBV5-1 to TRBJ2-7; tentative D call: TRBD2 (7 bases). Sequenced: peripheral blood. The DNA for the CDR3 is TGCGCCAGCAGCCGCCGTTGGGGGGGCGAAACCTACGAGCAGTACTTC. This encodes CASSRRWGGETYEQYF.